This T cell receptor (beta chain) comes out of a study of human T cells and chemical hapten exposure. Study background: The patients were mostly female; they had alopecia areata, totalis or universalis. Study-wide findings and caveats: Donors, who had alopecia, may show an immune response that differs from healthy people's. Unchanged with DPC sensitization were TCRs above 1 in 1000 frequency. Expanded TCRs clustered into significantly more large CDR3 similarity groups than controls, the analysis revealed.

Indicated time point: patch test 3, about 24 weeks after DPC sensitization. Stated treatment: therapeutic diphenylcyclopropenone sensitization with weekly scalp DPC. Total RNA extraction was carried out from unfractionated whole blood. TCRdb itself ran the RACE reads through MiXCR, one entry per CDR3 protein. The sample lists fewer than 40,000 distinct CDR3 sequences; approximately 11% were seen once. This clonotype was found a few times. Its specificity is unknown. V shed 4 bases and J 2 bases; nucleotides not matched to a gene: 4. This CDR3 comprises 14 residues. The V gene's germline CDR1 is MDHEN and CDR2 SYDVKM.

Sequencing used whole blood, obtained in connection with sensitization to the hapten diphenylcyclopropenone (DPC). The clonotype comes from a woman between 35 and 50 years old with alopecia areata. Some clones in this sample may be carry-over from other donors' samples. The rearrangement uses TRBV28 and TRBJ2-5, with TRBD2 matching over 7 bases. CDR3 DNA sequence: TGTGCCAGCAGTTGGGGGGGAGGGCAAGAGACCCAGTACTTC. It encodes CASSWGGGQETQYF.